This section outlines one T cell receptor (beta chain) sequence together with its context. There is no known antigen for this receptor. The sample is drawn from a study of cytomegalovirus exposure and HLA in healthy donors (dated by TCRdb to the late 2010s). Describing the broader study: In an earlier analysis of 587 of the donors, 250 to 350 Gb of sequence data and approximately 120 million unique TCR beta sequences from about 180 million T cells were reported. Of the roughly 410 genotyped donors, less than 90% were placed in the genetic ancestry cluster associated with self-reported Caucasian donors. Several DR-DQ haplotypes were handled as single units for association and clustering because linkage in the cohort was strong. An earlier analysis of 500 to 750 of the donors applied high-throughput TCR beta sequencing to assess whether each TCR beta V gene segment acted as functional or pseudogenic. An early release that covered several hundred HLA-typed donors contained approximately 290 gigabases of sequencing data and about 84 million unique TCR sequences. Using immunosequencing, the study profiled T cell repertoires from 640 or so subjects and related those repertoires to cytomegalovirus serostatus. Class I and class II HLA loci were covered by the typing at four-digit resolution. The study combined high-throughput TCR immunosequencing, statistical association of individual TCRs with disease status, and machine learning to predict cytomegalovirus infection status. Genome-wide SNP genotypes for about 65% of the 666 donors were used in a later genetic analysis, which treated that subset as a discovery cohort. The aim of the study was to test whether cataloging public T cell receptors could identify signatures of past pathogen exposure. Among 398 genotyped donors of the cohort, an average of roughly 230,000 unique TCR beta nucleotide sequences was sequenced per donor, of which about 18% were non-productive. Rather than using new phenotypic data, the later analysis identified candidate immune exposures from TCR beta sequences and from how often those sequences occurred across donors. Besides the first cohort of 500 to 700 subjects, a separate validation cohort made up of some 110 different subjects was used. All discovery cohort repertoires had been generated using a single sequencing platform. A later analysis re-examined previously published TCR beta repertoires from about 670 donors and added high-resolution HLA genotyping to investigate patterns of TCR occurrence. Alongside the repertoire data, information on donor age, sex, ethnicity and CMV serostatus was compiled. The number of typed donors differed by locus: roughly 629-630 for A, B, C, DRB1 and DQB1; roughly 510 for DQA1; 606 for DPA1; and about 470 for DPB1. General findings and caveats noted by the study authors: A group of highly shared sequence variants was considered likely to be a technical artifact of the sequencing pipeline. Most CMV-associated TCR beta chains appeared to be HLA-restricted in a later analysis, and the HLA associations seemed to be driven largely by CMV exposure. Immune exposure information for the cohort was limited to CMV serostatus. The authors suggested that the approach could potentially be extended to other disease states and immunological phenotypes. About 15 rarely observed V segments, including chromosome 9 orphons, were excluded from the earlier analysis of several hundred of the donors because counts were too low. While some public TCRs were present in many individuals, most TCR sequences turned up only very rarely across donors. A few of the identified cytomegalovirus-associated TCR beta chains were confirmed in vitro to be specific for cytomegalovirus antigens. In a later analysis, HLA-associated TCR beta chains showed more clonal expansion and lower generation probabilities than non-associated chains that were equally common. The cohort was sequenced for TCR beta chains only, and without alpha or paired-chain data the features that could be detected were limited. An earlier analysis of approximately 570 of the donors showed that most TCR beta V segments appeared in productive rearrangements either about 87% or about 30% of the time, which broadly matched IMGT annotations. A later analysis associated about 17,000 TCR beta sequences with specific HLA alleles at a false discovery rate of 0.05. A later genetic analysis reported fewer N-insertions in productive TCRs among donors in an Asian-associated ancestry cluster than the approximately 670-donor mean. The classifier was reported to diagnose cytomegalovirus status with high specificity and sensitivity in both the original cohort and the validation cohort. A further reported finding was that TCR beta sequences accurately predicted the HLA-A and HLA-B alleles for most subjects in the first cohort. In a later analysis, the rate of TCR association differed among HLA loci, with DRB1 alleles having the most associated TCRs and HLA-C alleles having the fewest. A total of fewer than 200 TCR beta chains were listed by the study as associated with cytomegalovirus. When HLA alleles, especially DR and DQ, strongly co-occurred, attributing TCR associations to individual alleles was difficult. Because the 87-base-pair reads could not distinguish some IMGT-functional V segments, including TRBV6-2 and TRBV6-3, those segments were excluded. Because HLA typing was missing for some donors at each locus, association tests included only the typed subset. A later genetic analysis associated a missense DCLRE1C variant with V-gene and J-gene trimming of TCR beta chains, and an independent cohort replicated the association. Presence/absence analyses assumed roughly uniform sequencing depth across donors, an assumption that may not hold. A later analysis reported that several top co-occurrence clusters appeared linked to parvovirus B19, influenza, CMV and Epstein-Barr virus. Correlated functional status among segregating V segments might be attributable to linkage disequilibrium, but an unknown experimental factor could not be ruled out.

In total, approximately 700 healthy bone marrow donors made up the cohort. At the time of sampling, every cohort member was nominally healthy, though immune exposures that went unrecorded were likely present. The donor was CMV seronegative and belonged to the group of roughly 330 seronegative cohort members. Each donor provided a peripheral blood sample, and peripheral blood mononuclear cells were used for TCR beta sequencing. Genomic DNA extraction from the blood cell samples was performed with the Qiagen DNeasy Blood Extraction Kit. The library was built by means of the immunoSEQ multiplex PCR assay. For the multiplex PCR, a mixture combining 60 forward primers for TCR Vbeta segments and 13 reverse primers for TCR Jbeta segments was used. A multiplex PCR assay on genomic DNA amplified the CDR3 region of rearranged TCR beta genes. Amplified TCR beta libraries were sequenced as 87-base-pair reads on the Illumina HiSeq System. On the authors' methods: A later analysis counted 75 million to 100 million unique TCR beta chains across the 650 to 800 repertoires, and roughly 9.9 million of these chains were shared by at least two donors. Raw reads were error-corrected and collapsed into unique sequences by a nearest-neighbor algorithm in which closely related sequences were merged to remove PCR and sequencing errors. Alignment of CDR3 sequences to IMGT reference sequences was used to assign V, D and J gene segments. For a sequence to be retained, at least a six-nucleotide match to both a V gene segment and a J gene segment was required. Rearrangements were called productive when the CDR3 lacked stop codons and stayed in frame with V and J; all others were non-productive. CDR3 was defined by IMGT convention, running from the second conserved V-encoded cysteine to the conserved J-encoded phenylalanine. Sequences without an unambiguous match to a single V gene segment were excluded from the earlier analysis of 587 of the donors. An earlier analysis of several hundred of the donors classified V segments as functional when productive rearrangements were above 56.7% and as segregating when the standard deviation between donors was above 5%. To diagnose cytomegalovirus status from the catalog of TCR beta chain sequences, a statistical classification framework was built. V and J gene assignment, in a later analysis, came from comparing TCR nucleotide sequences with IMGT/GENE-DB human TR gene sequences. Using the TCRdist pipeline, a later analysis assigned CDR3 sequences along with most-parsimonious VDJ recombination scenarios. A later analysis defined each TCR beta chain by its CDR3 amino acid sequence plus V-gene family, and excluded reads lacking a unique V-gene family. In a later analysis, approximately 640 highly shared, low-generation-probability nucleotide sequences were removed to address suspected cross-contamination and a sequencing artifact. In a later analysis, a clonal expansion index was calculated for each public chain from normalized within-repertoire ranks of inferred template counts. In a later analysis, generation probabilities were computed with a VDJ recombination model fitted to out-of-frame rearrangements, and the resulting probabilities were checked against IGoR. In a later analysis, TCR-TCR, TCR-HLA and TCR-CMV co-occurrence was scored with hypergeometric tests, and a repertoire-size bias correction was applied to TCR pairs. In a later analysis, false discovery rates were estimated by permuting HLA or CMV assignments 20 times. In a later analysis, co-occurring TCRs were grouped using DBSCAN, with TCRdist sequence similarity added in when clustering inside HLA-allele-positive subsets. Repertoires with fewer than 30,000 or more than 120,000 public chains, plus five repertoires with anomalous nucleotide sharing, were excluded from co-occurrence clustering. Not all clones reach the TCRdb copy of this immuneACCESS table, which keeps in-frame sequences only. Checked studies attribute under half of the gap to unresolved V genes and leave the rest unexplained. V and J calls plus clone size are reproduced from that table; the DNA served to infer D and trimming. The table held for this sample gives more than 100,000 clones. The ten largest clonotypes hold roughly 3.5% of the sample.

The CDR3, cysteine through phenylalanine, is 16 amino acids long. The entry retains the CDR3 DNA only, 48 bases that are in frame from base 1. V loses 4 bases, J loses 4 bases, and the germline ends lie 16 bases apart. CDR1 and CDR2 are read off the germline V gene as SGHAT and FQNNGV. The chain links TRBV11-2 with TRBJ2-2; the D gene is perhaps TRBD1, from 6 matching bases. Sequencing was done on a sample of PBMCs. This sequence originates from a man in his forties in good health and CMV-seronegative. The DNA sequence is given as TGTGCCAGCAGCTCAGGGGTATCAGGGCCCACCGGGGAGCTGTTTTTT. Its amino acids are CASSSGVSGPTGELFF.